Listed below are T cell receptor beta chains from one sample, sequenced in a study of cytomegalovirus exposure and HLA in healthy donors. The assay was immunoSEQ multiplex PCR, and TCRdb's table has in-frame clones only and misses some. The table records approximately 200,000 clones, about three quarters of them present only once. The material sequenced was PBMCs. All receptors derive from a man aged 18 to 29 in good health and CMV-seronegative. Each CDR3 is given with its conserved first and last residue.

v_gene: TRBV28
j_gene: TRBJ2-3
CDR3aa: CASSLRLATSTDTQYF

v_gene: TRBV5-6
j_gene: TRBJ2-6
CDR3aa: CASSLEAGRGVAGANVLTF

v_gene: TRBV6-5
j_gene: TRBJ2-7
CDR3aa: CASSSDYSSYEQYF

v_gene: TRBV4-2
j_gene: TRBJ2-5
CDR3aa: CASSQAKGTNGETQYF

v_gene: TRBV28
j_gene: TRBJ2-7
CDR3aa: CASSQQAPEQYF

v_gene: TRBV28
j_gene: TRBJ1-1
CDR3aa: CASSLSGGAGTEAFF

v_gene: TRBV15
j_gene: TRBJ1-4
CDR3aa: CATSGTPGTGITDEKLFF

v_gene: TRBV5-4
j_gene: TRBJ1-1
CDR3aa: CASSHGTAPGTEAFF

v_gene: TRBV12-5
j_gene: TRBJ2-5
CDR3aa: CASGTSRSEAQYF

v_gene: TRBV9
j_gene: TRBJ2-7
CDR3aa: CASSVGWTSAYEQYF

v_gene: TRBV14
j_gene: TRBJ2-5
CDR3aa: CASSQVGGIQETQYF

v_gene: TRBV7-8
j_gene: TRBJ2-4
CDR3aa: CASSLEIPGGLWNIQYF

v_gene: TRBV18
j_gene: TRBJ2-3
CDR3aa: CASSTLRGRDTQYF

v_gene: TRBV7-7
j_gene: NA
CDR3aa: CASSPGTGPYEQYF

v_gene: TRBV7-9
j_gene: TRBJ2-2
CDR3aa: CASSPVGRGTGELFF

v_gene: TRBV19
j_gene: TRBJ1-1
CDR3aa: CASSINRGLGDTEAFF

v_gene: TRBV7-9
j_gene: TRBJ2-7
CDR3aa: CASSPGTVSYEQYF

v_gene: TRBV7-3
j_gene: TRBJ1-1
CDR3aa: CASSFKGIAEAFF

v_gene: TRBV5-8
j_gene: TRBJ2-1
CDR3aa: CASSFRSGEQFF

v_gene: TRBV7-6
j_gene: TRBJ2-2
CDR3aa: CASSLEGRGIGELFF

v_gene: TRBV7-2
j_gene: TRBJ1-1
CDR3aa: CASSLNRGTEAFF

v_gene: TRBV27
j_gene: TRBJ1-6
CDR3aa: CASSFLGVRNSPLHF

v_gene: TRBV6-9
j_gene: TRBJ2-6
CDR3aa: CASSSPRTGNRLSGANVLTF

v_gene: TRBV6-1
j_gene: TRBJ2-5
CDR3aa: CASSDETGGRKVTQYF

v_gene: TRBV7-9
j_gene: TRBJ1-4
CDR3aa: CASSPEGFTNEKLFF

v_gene: TRBV18
j_gene: TRBJ2-7
CDR3aa: CASSPFHSNWDRGYEQYF

v_gene: TRBV28
j_gene: TRBJ1-5
CDR3aa: CASSTLRDRIDQPQHF

v_gene: TRBV6-4
j_gene: TRBJ2-2
CDR3aa: CASSVQTGSGELFF

v_gene: TRBV28
j_gene: TRBJ1-4
CDR3aa: CASSLLTNEKLFF

v_gene: TRBV5-5
j_gene: TRBJ1-5
CDR3aa: CASSLGTANNQPQHF

v_gene: TRBV5-6
j_gene: TRBJ2-1
CDR3aa: CASSLAGAAGNEQFF

v_gene: TRBV4-3
j_gene: TRBJ2-7
CDR3aa: CASSQVTAKRGYEQYF

v_gene: TRBV11-3
j_gene: NA
CDR3aa: CASSLGIPGQGLDEQYF

v_gene: TRBV30
j_gene: TRBJ2-5
CDR3aa: CAWSLGGGVQETQYF

v_gene: TRBV28
j_gene: TRBJ1-2
CDR3aa: CASSPLPSDMMSNYGYTF

v_gene: TRBV4-3
j_gene: TRBJ2-7
CDR3aa: CASSPGSSYEQYF

v_gene: TRBV7-2
j_gene: TRBJ2-3
CDR3aa: CASSLGLVRTQYF

v_gene: TRBV6-4
j_gene: TRBJ2-1
CDR3aa: CASSRERSYNEQFF

v_gene: TRBV30
j_gene: TRBJ1-6
CDR3aa: CACSTGTIIKDSPLHF

v_gene: TRBV7-3
j_gene: TRBJ2-3
CDR3aa: CASSPLPDPGDGTDTQYF

v_gene: TRBV11-1
j_gene: NA
CDR3aa: CASSLEPDSAYEQYF

v_gene: TRBV7-2
j_gene: TRBJ2-1
CDR3aa: CASSLVASGRGGNEQFF

v_gene: TRBV27
j_gene: TRBJ1-4
CDR3aa: CASSEGRRAEKLFF

v_gene: TRBV6-5
j_gene: TRBJ2-7
CDR3aa: CASSHREYEQYF

v_gene: TRBV2
j_gene: TRBJ1-5
CDR3aa: CASSVSQPQHF

v_gene: TRBV29-1
j_gene: TRBJ2-1
CDR3aa: CSVALADYNEQFF